This TCR beta chain was found in a study of T cells in Graves' hyperthyroidism and ophthalmopathy. It was RNA transcripts that yielded the amplified TCR beta CDR3 regions. Researchers ran a first-round RT-PCR on the TCR CDR3 using the HTBI primer set. TCRdb used MiXCR to reprocess the multiplex PCR reads, holding one entry per CDR3 protein. The data show a few hundred thousand distinct CDR3 sequences, less than 20% seen once. Hyperthyroidism was newly diagnosed in patients aged 18 to 65 (duration under 2 months). Together with thyroid ultrasound, orbital computed tomography, serum thyroxine and TRAb, clinical symptoms were used for diagnoses. Whole-study findings and limits: Within blood appeared most thyroid clonotypes that had expanded above 0.001. The authors' 13 V-J model separated ophthalmopathy from stable hyperthyroidism.

Germline CDR1 and CDR2: SEHNR and FQNEAQ (reference sequence). The CDR3 contains 16 residues. Trimming shortened V by 5 bases and J by 2 bases, and 18 bases separated the two germline ends. As concerns this clonotype: Its cognate antigen is unknown.

The TCR sequence derives from a woman under 40 with Graves' hyperthyroidism. The V call is TRBV7-9, the J call TRBJ1-1; a possible D gene is TRBD1 (6 bases). The specimen was blood. Here the CDR3 DNA reads TGTGCCAGCAGCCAACCTCCGGGACACGACAACACTGAAGCTTTCTTT. Translation: CASSQPPGHDNTEAFF. The full variable domain, with the rest looked up from reference TRBV7-9 and TRBJ1-1, is DTGVSQNPRHKITKRGQNVTFRCDPISEHNRLYWYRQTLGQGPEFLTYFQNEAQLEKSRLLSDRFSAERPKGSFSTLEIQRTEQGDSAMYLCASSQPPGHDNTEAFFGQGTRLTVV.